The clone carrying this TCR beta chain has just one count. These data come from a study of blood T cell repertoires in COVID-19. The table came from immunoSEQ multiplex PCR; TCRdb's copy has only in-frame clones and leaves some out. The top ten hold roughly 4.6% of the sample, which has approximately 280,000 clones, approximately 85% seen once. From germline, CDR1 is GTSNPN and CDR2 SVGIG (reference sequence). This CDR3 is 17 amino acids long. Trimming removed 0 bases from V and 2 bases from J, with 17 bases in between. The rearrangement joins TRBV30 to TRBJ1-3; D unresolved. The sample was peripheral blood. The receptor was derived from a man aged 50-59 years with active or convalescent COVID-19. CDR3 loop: CAWSVMNYGLTGNTIYF. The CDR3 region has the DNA TGTGCCTGGAGTGTAATGAATTATGGACTCACTGGAAACACCATATATTTT.